The 4 T cell receptor beta chains below were found in one sample sequenced in a study of T cell responses to AZD1222 COVID-19 vaccine. The method was immunoSEQ multiplex PCR; TCRdb's version includes in-frame clones alone and lacks a portion of them. The table includes about 110,000 clones, 65% to 85% detected once. The specimen was peripheral blood, collected on day 0 of AZD1222 vaccination. These receptors were collected from an adult in good health.

The rearrangement uses TRBV18 and TRBJ2-1, with a tentative D call TRBD1 (5 bases). The ends were cut back, 2 bases at V and 3 bases at J, with 23 bases in the middle. Germline-derived CDR1 and CDR2 are KGHSH and LQKENI. The CDR3 totals 19 residues. The CDR3 is CASSPGFAAQGNYYNEQFF. CDR3 DNA sequence: TGTGCCAGCTCACCAGGGTTTGCGGCCCAGGGAAACTACTACAATGAGCAGTTCTTC.

The chain employs TRBV7-3 and TRBJ2-1; TRBD2 matches at 7 bases. CDR1 SGHTA and CDR2 FQGTGA come from the germline V gene. Trimming removed 1 base from V and 5 bases from J; junction bases left unmatched: 2. This CDR3 spans 14 amino acids. The CDR3 region is CASSLIAGDNEQFF. The CDR3 bases are TGTGCCAGCAGCTTAATCGCGGGAGACAATGAGCAGTTCTTC. Filled out from reference TRBV7-3 and TRBJ2-1, the complete variable domain reads GAGVSQTPSNKVTEKGKYVELRCDPISGHTALYWYRQSLGQGPEFLIYFQGTGAADDSGLPNDRFFAVRPEGSVSTLKIQRTERGDSAVYLCASSLIAGDNEQFFGPGTRLTVL.

The chain has TRBV28 and TRBJ2-6; D gene uncertain. Germline values: CDR1 MDHEN, CDR2 SYDVKM. The CDR3 is 15 residues long. V lost 2 bases and J lost 1, with 6 bases in between. This CDR3 is CASSLHGSGANVLTF. CDR3 nucleotide sequence: TGTGCCAGCAGTTTACATGGTTCTGGGGCCAACGTCCTGACTTTC.

The rearrangement joins TRBV27 to TRBJ2-7, with a tentative D call TRBD2 (5 bases). This CDR3 has 13 amino acids. Deletions cut 5 bases from V and 1 base from J, with 9 bases between. The V gene's germline CDR1 is MNHEY and CDR2 SMNVEV (reference sequence). CDR3 coding DNA: TGTGCCAGCAGTCGCCGGGGTTCCTACGAGCAGTACTTC. As protein: CASSRRGSYEQYF.